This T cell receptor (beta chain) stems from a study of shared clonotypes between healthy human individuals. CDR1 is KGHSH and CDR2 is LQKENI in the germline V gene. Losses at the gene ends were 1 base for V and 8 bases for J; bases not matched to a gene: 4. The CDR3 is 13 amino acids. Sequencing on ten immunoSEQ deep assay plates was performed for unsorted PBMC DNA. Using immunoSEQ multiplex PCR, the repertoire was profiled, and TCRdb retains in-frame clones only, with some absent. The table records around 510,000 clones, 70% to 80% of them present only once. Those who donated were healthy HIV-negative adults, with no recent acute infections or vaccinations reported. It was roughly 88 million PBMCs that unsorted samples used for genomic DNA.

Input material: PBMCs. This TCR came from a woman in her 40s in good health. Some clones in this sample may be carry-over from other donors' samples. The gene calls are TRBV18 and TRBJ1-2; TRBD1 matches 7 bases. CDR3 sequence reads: CASSPQGAEGYTF. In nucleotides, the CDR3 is TGTGCCAGCTCACCACAGGGGGCGGAGGGCTACACCTTC.